The 31 T cell receptor beta chains presented below share a single source sample, sequenced in a study of blood T cell repertoires in COVID-19. Here immunoSEQ multiplex PCR was the method, and the copy in TCRdb shows in-frame clones only, minus some. The sample contains around 68,000 clones, 80% to 90% of which appear only once. The specimen was peripheral blood. The receptor set was obtained from a human donor in a cohort sampled during active COVID-19.

This clone was counted once. The V gene is TRBV28, the J gene TRBJ2-1; 8 bases align to TRBD2. This CDR3 region has 16 residues. Losses at the gene ends were 8 bases for V and 4 bases for J; bases not matched to a gene: 13. CDR1 and CDR2 (germline): MDHEN, SYDVKM. CDR3 protein: CASVPGGSGEYNEQFF. CDR3 DNA: TGTGCCAGCGTTCCTGGGGGTAGCGGGGAATACAATGAGCAGTTCTTC. Full variable domain (remainder filled in from reference TRBV28 and TRBJ2-1): DVKVTQSSRYLVKRTGEKVFLECVQDMDHENMFWYRQDPGLGLRLIYFSYDVKMKEKGDIPEGYSVSREKKERFSLILESASTNQTSMYLCASVPGGSGEYNEQFFGPGTRLTVL.

The V gene is TRBV30, the J gene TRBJ2-6; 8 bases map to TRBD1. The length of the CDR3 is 18 residues. From germline, CDR1 is GTSNPN and CDR2 SVGIG (reference sequence). With V trimmed by 0 bases and J by 4 bases, 11 bases remained unmatched. The CDR3 DNA is TGTGCCTGGAGTGTACTCCGGACAGGGTTCGGAGGGGCCAACGTCCTGACTTTC. It encodes CAWSVLRTGFGGANVLTF.

The chain joins TRBV7-9 to TRBJ2-2; the D gene is possibly TRBD2 (6 bases). This CDR3 region has 15 residues. The V end was cut by 5 bases, the J end by 3 bases, with 13 bases between. Germline assignment: CDR1 SEHNR and CDR2 FQNEAQ (reference sequence). In DNA form, the CDR3 reads TGTGCCAGCAGCCGGAGGTCGGGAGACACCGGGGAGCTGTTTTTT. This encodes CASSRRSGDTGELFF.

The V call is TRBV12-5, the J call TRBJ1-2, with D perhaps TRBD1 (6 bases). V was clipped by 2 bases and J by 6 bases, with 19 bases between them. Germline assignment: CDR1 LGHNT and CDR2 FRNRAP. CDR3 length: 16 residues. CDR3 coding DNA: TGTGCTAGTGGTTTGAGTGTGGGCAGGGGAGTAGATGGCTACACCTTC. Translated: CASGLSVGRGVDGYTF.

This rearrangement joins TRBV10-3 to TRBJ1-2, with D unresolved. Germline CDR1 reads ENHRY; CDR2 reads SYGVKD. This CDR3 region has 13 residues. V lost 8 bases and J lost 3, with 13 bases in between. For the CDR3, the DNA is TGTGCCATCGCCCTGGAAGGAGACTATGGCTACACCTTC. Amino acid sequence: CAIALEGDYGYTF.

The chain uses TRBV25-1 and TRBJ1-6, with unresolved D. Germline CDR1 reads MGHDK; CDR2 reads SYGVNS. The CDR3 has 12 amino acids. With 5 bases removed from V and 6 bases from J, the gap between germline ends came to 5 bases. In DNA form, the CDR3 reads TGTGCCAGCAGTCCGGGTAATTCACCCCTCCACTTT. Translating gives CASSPGNSPLHF.

The chain recombines TRBV28 with TRBJ2-1, with D maybe TRBD2 (7 bases). The V gene's germline CDR1 is MDHEN and CDR2 SYDVKM. Deletions cut 6 bases from V and 8 bases from J, with 11 bases between. The length of the CDR3 is 12 residues. CDR3: CASRGGGDEQFF. The CDR3 coding sequence is TGTGCCAGCAGGGGAGGGGGGGATGAGCAGTTCTTC.

CDR3 sequence reads: CASSPQTGGAGDYGYTF. The CDR3 coding sequence is TGTGCCAGCTCACCACAGACAGGGGGCGCGGGCGACTATGGCTACACCTTC. The chain carries TRBV18 and TRBJ1-2; 10 bases agree with TRBD1. Germline lookup yields CDR1 KGHSH and CDR2 LQKENI. This CDR3 has 17 residues. V lost 1 base, J lost 3 bases, and 8 bases stayed unmatched.

The chain combines TRBV7-9 with TRBJ1-2; no reliable D call. CDR1 is SEHNR and CDR2 is FQNEAQ in the germline V gene (reference sequence). CDR3 size: 11 residues. V lost 8 bases, J lost 0 bases, and 4 bases lay in between. The CDR3 nucleotides are TGTGCCAGCCGGGCTAACTATGGCTACACCTTC. Its protein product is CASRANYGYTF.

This chain links TRBV12-3 or TRBV12-4 with TRBJ2-3, with D unclear. Trimming shortened V by 4 bases and J by 8 bases, and 13 bases separated the two germline ends. This CDR3 is 13 amino acids long. The chain's CDR3 is CASSSISGGTQYF. The CDR3 coding sequence is TGTGCCAGCAGTTCTATAAGTGGCGGTACGCAGTATTTT.

V is TRBV28 and J is TRBJ1-2; 9 positions match TRBD1. V was clipped by 10 bases and J by 8 bases; unmatched bases: 8. The CDR3 spans 12 residues. The germline V gene has CDR1 MDHEN and CDR2 SYDVKM. The CDR3 nucleotides are TGTGCCACGGACTGGACAGGGGTCGGCTACACCTTC. As protein: CATDWTGVGYTF.

The gene calls are TRBV28 and TRBJ1-2; maybe TRBD1 (5 bases). CDR3 size: 14 residues. Trimming took 8 bases from V and 3 from J, leaving 16 bases between them. Per the germline V gene, CDR1 is MDHEN and CDR2 is SYDVKM. The CDR3 spells CASGTGTQHYGYTF. CDR3 bases: TGTGCCAGCGGCACAGGAACACAACACTATGGCTACACCTTC.

For the CDR3, the DNA is TGTGCCGTCCTACGGGGGACCTGGGGGAGTGAGCAGTTCTTC. Protein sequence: CAVLRGTWGSEQFF. The V call is TRBV28, the J call TRBJ2-1; tentatively, D is TRBD2 (6 bases). Germline V CDR1 and CDR2: MDHEN, SYDVKM. V was cut by 11 bases and J by 9 bases, with 23 bases left in between. This CDR3 is 14 amino acids long. The full variable domain, in which reference TRBV28 and TRBJ2-1 provide the parts outside the CDR3, is DVKVTQSSRYLVKRTGEKVFLECVQDMDHENMFWYRQDPGLGLRLIYFSYDVKMKEKGDIPEGYSVSREKKERFSLILESASTNQTSMYLCAVLRGTWGSEQFFGPGTRLTVL.

The rearrangement uses TRBV7-9 and TRBJ2-1; perhaps TRBD2 as D (5 bases). Germline V CDR1 and CDR2: SEHNR, FQNEAQ (reference sequence). The CDR3 length is 18 residues. V dropped 5 bases and J dropped 0 bases, with 20 bases sitting between them. The CDR3 protein is CASSHYGRAGSSYNEQFF. The CDR3 nucleotides are TGTGCCAGCAGCCATTACGGCCGGGCGGGCAGCTCCTACAATGAGCAGTTCTTC.

The V gene is TRBV6-6, the J gene TRBJ2-3; D gene unclear. Germline assignment: CDR1 MNHNY and CDR2 SVGAGI (reference sequence). Trimming left V 7 bases short and J 6 bases short, with 8 bases between. The CDR3 has 11 residues. The CDR3 here is CASTNSDTQYF. The DNA for the CDR3 is TGTGCCAGCACTAACAGTGATACGCAGTATTTT.

The genes are TRBV2 and TRBJ1-5, with 10 bases aligning to TRBD1. The CDR3 is 14 residues long. Germline CDR1 reads SNHLY; CDR2 reads FYNNEI. J was trimmed by 1 base and V by 8 bases; bases with no gene match: 2. The chain's CDR3 is CASGDRGSNQPQHF. The CDR3 nucleotides read TGTGCCAGCGGGGACAGGGGAAGCAATCAGCCCCAGCATTTT.

V gene TRBV7-2 combines with J gene TRBJ1-1, with 9 bases matching TRBD1. J lost 4 bases, V lost 5 bases, and 5 bases had no gene match. The CDR3 loop spans 14 amino acids. CDR1 is SGHTA, CDR2 FQGNSA, per germline. Here the CDR3 DNA reads TGTGCCAGCAGCCCCGGGACAGGGAGCACTGAAGCTTTCTTT. It yields the protein CASSPGTGSTEAFF.

This clone was picked up one time. The rearrangement joins TRBV11-2 to TRBJ1-1; no clear D. The CDR3 has 13 amino acids. Germline-derived CDR1 and CDR2 are SGHAT and FQNNGV. With 1 base removed from V and 3 bases from J, the gap between germline ends came to 6 bases. The CDR3 DNA follows: TGTGCCAGCAGCTTAGCAGACTACACTGAAGCTTTCTTT. Translating gives CASSLADYTEAFF.

V is TRBV18 and J is TRBJ2-1, with 8 nucleotides matching TRBD2. CDR3 size: 14 residues. Germline CDR1 KGHSH, CDR2 LQKENI. V dropped 7 bases and J dropped 8; count of bases not matched to a gene: 10. The CDR3 spells CASYTRGGKDEQFF. CDR3 sequence (DNA): TGTGCCAGCTACACCCGGGGGGGGAAGGATGAGCAGTTCTTC.

This rearrangement joins TRBV14 to TRBJ2-3; 11 bases map to TRBD1. With 4 bases clipped from V and 4 bases from J, the junction kept 4 bases outside the gene matches. The CDR3 consists of 15 residues. Germline V gene sequence: CDR1 SGHDN, CDR2 FVKESK. CDR3 coding DNA: TGTGCCAGCAGCCCGGACAGGGGGCACGCAGATACGCAGTATTTT. Protein: CASSPDRGHADTQYF. Variable domain in full (rest from reference TRBV14 and TRBJ2-3): EAGVTQFPSHSVIEKGQTVTLRCDPISGHDNLYWYRRVMGKEIKFLLHFVKESKQDESGMPNNRFLAERTGGTYSTLKVQPAELEDSGVYFCASSPDRGHADTQYFGPGTRLTVL.

The chain couples TRBV7-3 to TRBJ2-1; a possible D gene is TRBD2 (6 bases). Trimming cost V 8 bases and J 0 bases, with 14 bases left between them. The CDR3 is 15 amino acids. Germline V gives CDR1 SGHTA, CDR2 FQGTGA. CDR3 nucleotide sequence: TGTGCCAGCCTTCTAGCGCCGAGCTCCTACAATGAGCAGTTCTTC. Translating gives CASLLAPSSYNEQFF.

J is TRBJ1-1 and V is TRBV10-3; TRBD1 matches 9 bases. The CDR3 consists of 18 residues. Germline-derived CDR1 and CDR2 are ENHRY and SYGVKD. Unmatched junction bases numbered 10, after V lost 2 bases and J lost 0 bases. CDR3 bases: TGTGCCATCAGTGAGCACAGGGGGCAGACCATCATGAACACTGAAGCTTTCTTT. Protein: CAISEHRGQTIMNTEAFF.

This rearrangement joins TRBV3-1 (or the pseudogene TRBV3-2) to TRBJ2-5, with unresolved D. Germline CDR1 LGHDT, CDR2 YNNKEL (reference sequence). V was clipped by 4 bases and J by 5 bases, with 14 bases between them. This CDR3 has 14 amino acids. CDR3 DNA: TGTGCCAGCAGCCGAGCCTTAGATAGTGAGACCCAGTACTTC. Translation: CASSRALDSETQYF.

The rearrangement links TRBV12-5 to TRBJ2-5, with D uncertain. The CDR3 totals 14 residues. The V and J ends lost 6 bases and 5 bases respectively, with 16 bases between them. The germline CDR1 and CDR2 sequences are LGHNT and FRNRAP. CDR3 loop: CASGSGLSRETQYF. CDR3 coding DNA: TGTGCTAGTGGATCAGGTCTCTCCCGGGAGACCCAGTACTTC.

The chain has TRBV27 and TRBJ2-6, with D perhaps TRBD1 (5 bases). Germline lookup yields CDR1 MNHEY and CDR2 SMNVEV (reference sequence). The V gene lost 6 bases and the J gene lost 0 bases, with 15 bases spanning the gap. This CDR3 has 17 residues. The CDR3 sequence: CASRPFSTVSGANVLTF. The CDR3 nucleotides read TGTGCCAGCAGACCGTTTTCGACAGTCTCTGGGGCCAACGTCCTGACTTTC.

The chain recombines TRBV11-3 with TRBJ2-1; TRBD2 agrees at 11 bases. The CDR3 is 15 residues long. V was clipped by 5 bases and J by 8 bases; unmatched bases: 8. Germline V CDR1 and CDR2: SGHNT, YENEEA. In nucleotides, the CDR3 is TGTGCCAGCAGCCCCACTAGCGGGAGAGCCTATGAGCAGTTCTTC. It is translated as CASSPTSGRAYEQFF. The full variable domain, in which reference TRBV11-3 and TRBJ2-1 provide the parts outside the CDR3, is EAGVVQSPRYKIIEKKQPVAFWCNPISGHNTLYWYLQNLGQGPELLIRYENEEAVDDSQLPKDRFSAERLKGVDSTLKIQPAELGDSAVYLCASSPTSGRAYEQFFGPGTRLTVL.

The chain couples TRBV6-5 to TRBJ2-2; D not resolved. Trimming shortened V by 8 bases and J by 3 bases, and 16 bases separated the two germline ends. The CDR3 loop spans 15 amino acids. The V gene's germline CDR1 is MNHEY and CDR2 SVGAGI. Here the CDR3 reads CASRQTLRDTGELFF. CDR3 nucleotide sequence: TGTGCCAGCCGCCAGACTCTACGGGACACCGGGGAGCTGTTTTTT.

This clone was counted between two and nine times. This chain joins TRBV19 and TRBJ1-1, with D unclear. The CDR3 has 13 amino acids. CDR1 LNHDA and CDR2 SQIVND come from the germline V gene (reference sequence). With 9 bases removed from V and 4 bases from J, the gap between germline ends came to 15 bases. The CDR3 sequence is CASSWRRGTEAFF. The CDR3 DNA sequence: TGTGCCAGCTCCTGGAGGCGAGGCACTGAAGCTTTCTTT. The full variable domain, with the rest looked up from reference TRBV19 and TRBJ1-1, is DGGITQSPKYLFRKEGQNVTLSCEQNLNHDAMYWYRQDPGQGLRLIYYSQIVNDFQKGDIAEGYSVSREKKESFPLTVTSAQKNPTAFYLCASSWRRGTEAFFGQGTRLTVV.

This clone was detected only once. The CDR3 is CASTRQGDTGELFF. Written as DNA, the CDR3 is TGTGCCAGCACTCGACAGGGAGACACCGGGGAGCTGTTTTTT. V and J are TRBV6-5 and TRBJ2-2; 7 positions agree with TRBD1. The junction had 5 bases not matched to a gene; V was cut back by 7 bases and J by 3 bases. Germline V lookup: CDR1 MNHEY, CDR2 SVGAGI. CDR3 length: 14 amino acids.

In its sample, this clone was seen once. DNA of the CDR3: TGTGCCAGCAGCCCCTCGGGGAGAGGTGGCTACACCTTC. Translating gives CASSPSGRGGYTF. This chain joins TRBV7-9 and TRBJ1-2; no definite D call. Germline V gene sequence: CDR1 SEHNR, CDR2 FQNEAQ (reference sequence). Trimming cost V 5 bases and J 7 bases, with 14 bases left between them. This CDR3 spans 13 amino acids.

As regards this clone: Compared with germline, one end of the junction differs, possibly owing to a read error. The rearrangement links TRBV28 to TRBJ1-1; D call uncertain. CDR3 size: 8 residues. Per the germline V gene, CDR1 is MDHEN and CDR2 is SYDVKM. The CDR3 sequence is CASSPTDF. The CDR3 region has the DNA TGTGCCAGCAGTCCAACAGATTTT.